These T cell receptor beta chains were read from a single sample in a study of blood T cells in healthy people across ages. TCRdb re-called the 5' RACE reads with MiXCR, one entry per CDR3 protein. The table includes approximately 1.5 million distinct CDR3 sequences, roughly two fifths detected once. The sequenced material came from blood. These receptors were collected from a woman aged 18-29 years in good health. The CDR3 runs from the conserved cysteine through the conserved F or W. Fields, in order: V gene, D gene, J gene, CDR3 length, clone size, CDR3 protein, CDR3 DNA. D genes are given only for firm matches. Expanded clones get a size class; other rows say once, few or many, or leave the size out.

V: TRBV13; D: .; J: TRBJ1-2; length: 16; size: .; CDR3: CASSLGWERENYGYTF; DNA: TGTGCCAGCAGCTTAGGGTGGGAGAGAGAGAACTATGGCTACACCTTC
V: TRBV12-3/TRBV12-4; D: .; J: TRBJ1-1; length: 14; size: many; CDR3: CASSLRGMNTEAFF; DNA: TGTGCCAGCAGTTTAAGGGGAATGAACACTGAAGCTTTCTTT
V: TRBV7-2; D: .; J: TRBJ2-1; length: 16; size: .; CDR3: CASSAPDYYSYNEQFF; DNA: TGTGCCAGCAGCGCACCCGACTATTACTCCTACAATGAGCAGTTCTTC
V: TRBV6-2/TRBV6-3; D: .; J: TRBJ2-7; length: 15; size: few; CDR3: CASKTVDRPHNEQYF; DNA: TGTGCCAGCAAAACGGTTGACAGACCCCACAATGAGCAGTACTTC
V: TRBV7-3; D: TRBD2; J: TRBJ2-2; length: 15; size: .; CDR3: CASSPLAGVPGELFF; DNA: TGTGCCAGCAGCCCACTAGCGGGAGTCCCCGGGGAGCTGTTTTTT
V: TRBV27; D: .; J: TRBJ1-2; length: 17; size: .; CDR3: CASSPIGRGPENYGYTF; DNA: TGTGCCAGCAGTCCCATCGGCAGGGGACCCGAAAACTATGGCTACACCTTC
V: TRBV12-3/TRBV12-4; D: .; J: TRBJ1-2; length: 15; size: few; CDR3: CASSLVRGANYGYTF; DNA: TGTGCCAGCAGCCTAGTCAGGGGAGCTAACTATGGCTACACCTTC
V: TRBV20-1; D: .; J: TRBJ2-4; length: 13; size: .; CDR3: CSAYILAKNIQYF; DNA: TGCAGTGCTTATATACTAGCCAAAAACATTCAGTACTTC
V: TRBV7-8; D: .; J: TRBJ1-5; length: 16; size: .; CDR3: CASSFARGAGNQPQHF; DNA: TGTGCCAGCAGCTTCGCCCGGGGGGCCGGCAATCAGCCCCAGCATTTT
V: TRBV27; D: .; J: TRBJ1-5; length: 13; size: few; CDR3: CASSSSNNQPQHF; DNA: TGTGCCAGCAGTTCATCGAACAATCAGCCCCAGCATTTT
V: TRBV10-3; D: TRBD2; J: TRBJ2-1; length: 13; size: .; CDR3: CATRLAGYNEQFF; DNA: TGTGCCACCCGCTTAGCGGGTTACAATGAGCAGTTCTTC
V: TRBV5-1; D: TRBD1; J: TRBJ2-3; length: 15; size: .; CDR3: CASSPGQGGGNTQYF; DNA: TGCGCCAGCAGCCCCGGACAGGGAGGCGGCAATACGCAGTATTTT
V: TRBV6-6; D: TRBD2; J: TRBJ2-3; length: 14; size: .; CDR3: CASTPGLDTDTQYF; DNA: TGTGCCAGCACCCCGGGACTAGATACAGATACGCAGTATTTT
V: TRBV5-4; D: .; J: TRBJ1-2; length: 14; size: .; CDR3: CASSRAGTKYGYTF; DNA: TGTGCCAGCAGCCGTGCCGGGACAAAGTATGGCTACACCTTC
V: TRBV7-2; D: TRBD1; J: TRBJ1-4; length: 14; size: .; CDR3: CASSFAGGEEKLFF; DNA: TGTGCCAGCAGCTTCGCAGGGGGCGAGGAAAAACTGTTTTTT
V: TRBV29-1; D: .; J: TRBJ2-5; length: 10; size: many; CDR3: CSVGLETQYF; DNA: TGCAGCGTTGGGTTAGAGACCCAGTACTTC
V: TRBV20-1; D: TRBD2; J: TRBJ2-1; length: 17; size: .; CDR3: CSARGLAGSLSYNEQFF; DNA: TGCAGTGCTAGAGGACTAGCGGGATCCCTCTCCTACAATGAGCAGTTCTTC
V: TRBV12-3/TRBV12-4; D: TRBD2; J: TRBJ2-5; length: 15; size: .; CDR3: CASSTTGLAGSEQYF; DNA: TGTGCCAGCAGTACAACGGGACTAGCGGGCAGTGAGCAGTACTTC
V: TRBV7-2; D: .; J: TRBJ1-4; length: 15; size: few; CDR3: CASSKSVATNEKLFF; DNA: TGTGCCAGCAGCAAGTCTGTGGCCACTAATGAAAAACTGTTTTTT
V: TRBV4-3; D: .; J: TRBJ1-5; length: 15; size: few; CDR3: CASSQDPLSNQPQHF; DNA: TGCGCCAGCAGCCAAGACCCGCTCAGCAATCAGCCCCAGCATTTT
V: TRBV6-1; D: TRBD2; J: TRBJ2-7; length: 17; size: .; CDR3: CASSETSGSIPRNEQYF; DNA: TGTGCCAGCAGTGAAACTAGCGGGAGTATCCCAAGAAACGAGCAGTACTTC
V: TRBV4-2; D: TRBD1; J: TRBJ1-3; length: 15; size: .; CDR3: CASSPRTGTGNTIYF; DNA: TGTGCCAGCAGCCCTCGGACAGGGACTGGAAACACCATATATTTT
V: TRBV4-3; D: .; J: TRBJ2-7; length: 17; size: few; CDR3: CASSRQLDPLGSYEQYF; DNA: TGCGCCAGCAGCCGCCAACTGGACCCTTTGGGCTCCTACGAGCAGTACTTC
V: TRBV12-3/TRBV12-4; D: .; J: TRBJ1-5; length: 16; size: once; CDR3: CASSRKGAGFGQPQHF; DNA: TGTGCCAGCAGCCGTAAAGGGGCAGGTTTTGGTCAGCCCCAGCATTTT
V: TRBV15; D: TRBD2; J: TRBJ2-3; length: 15; size: .; CDR3: CATSSRSGGADTQYF; DNA: TGTGCCACCAGCAGTCGTAGCGGGGGGGCAGATACGCAGTATTTT
V: TRBV29-1; D: .; J: TRBJ1-6; length: 15; size: .; CDR3: CSVAGEKGANSPLHF; DNA: TGCAGCGTCGCCGGGGAGAAGGGAGCCAATTCACCCCTCCACTTT
V: TRBV18; D: .; J: TRBJ1-1; length: 12; size: few; CDR3: CASSKDSTEAFF; DNA: TGTGCCAGCTCTAAGGACAGCACTGAAGCTTTCTTT
V: TRBV6-2/TRBV6-3; D: .; J: TRBJ2-3; length: 16; size: .; CDR3: CASSYGAGWISDTQYF; DNA: TGTGCCAGCAGTTACGGAGCGGGCTGGATCTCAGATACGCAGTATTTT
V: TRBV3-1; D: .; J: TRBJ2-7; length: 12; size: .; CDR3: CASSQRAYEQYF; DNA: TGTGCCAGCAGCCAGAGGGCCTACGAGCAGTACTTC
V: TRBV9; D: .; J: TRBJ2-2; length: 13; size: few; CDR3: CASSVAQGRELFF; DNA: TGTGCCAGCAGCGTAGCCCAGGGCCGGGAGCTGTTTTTT
V: TRBV15; D: TRBD2; J: TRBJ2-2; length: 16; size: .; CDR3: CATSTRTRVHTGELFF; DNA: TGCGCCACCAGCACGAGGACTAGGGTACACACCGGGGAGCTGTTTTTT
V: TRBV7-2; D: .; J: TRBJ2-1; length: 13; size: many; CDR3: CASSLDRRNEQFF; DNA: TGTGCCAGCAGCCTCGATCGGCGGAATGAGCAGTTCTTC
V: TRBV5-1; D: .; J: TRBJ2-3; length: 14; size: few; CDR3: CASSPGLFTDTQYF; DNA: TGCGCCAGCAGCCCCGGACTATTCACAGATACGCAGTATTTT
V: TRBV7-2; D: TRBD2; J: TRBJ2-5; length: 15; size: .; CDR3: CASSARTSGIETQYF; DNA: TGTGCCAGCAGCGCCCGGACTAGCGGGATTGAGACCCAGTACTTC
V: TRBV7-9; D: .; J: TRBJ1-1; length: 14; size: .; CDR3: CASSSGPTYTEAFF; DNA: TGTGCCAGCAGTTCGGGTCCGACATACACTGAAGCTTTCTTT
V: TRBV4-3; D: TRBD2; J: TRBJ2-5; length: 17; size: .; CDR3: CASSPLSVAGAGYEQYF; DNA: TGCGCCAGCAGCCCCCTTTCGGTAGCGGGGGCCGGATATGAGCAGTACTTC
V: TRBV12-3/TRBV12-4; D: .; J: TRBJ1-5; length: 17; size: .; CDR3: CASSSPQTGLLNQPQHF; DNA: TGTGCCAGCAGTTCGCCCCAGACAGGACTACTCAATCAGCCCCAGCATTTT
V: TRBV7-2; D: .; J: TRBJ2-5; length: 13; size: .; CDR3: CASSLVGGDEQYF; DNA: TGTGCCAGCAGCTTAGTAGGAGGGGATGAGCAGTACTTC
V: TRBV13; D: .; J: TRBJ2-7; length: 16; size: .; CDR3: CASSAWGRVSSYEQYF; DNA: TGTGCCAGCAGCGCCTGGGGGCGGGTAAGCTCCTACGAGCAGTACTTC
V: TRBV28; D: TRBD1; J: TRBJ1-2; length: 15; size: .; CDR3: CASRQGAGWNYGYTF; DNA: TGTGCCAGCAGACAGGGGGCGGGATGGAACTATGGCTACACCTTC
V: TRBV28; D: TRBD1; J: TRBJ2-1; length: 16; size: few; CDR3: CASSSRDRGTYNEQFF; DNA: TGTGCCAGCAGTTCCCGGGACAGGGGTACCTACAATGAGCAGTTCTTC
V: TRBV7-9; D: .; J: TRBJ2-1; length: 15; size: once; CDR3: CASSSGPIQGNEQFF; DNA: TGTGCCAGCAGCTCTGGTCCGATACAAGGCAATGAGCAGTTCTTC
V: TRBV7-9; D: .; J: TRBJ1-4; length: 13; size: few; CDR3: CASSSRRDEKLFF; DNA: TGTGCCAGCAGCTCCAGACGGGATGAAAAACTGTTTTTT
V: TRBV2; D: .; J: TRBJ2-6; length: 14; size: few; CDR3: CANLGPSGANVLTF; DNA: TGTGCCAACCTGGGGCCCTCTGGGGCCAACGTCCTGACTTTC
V: TRBV23-1; D: .; J: TRBJ1-1; length: 12; size: .; CDR3: CARTTGQTEAFF; DNA: TGCGCCAGAACTACAGGGCAGACTGAAGCTTTCTTT
V: TRBV4-1; D: .; J: TRBJ1-2; length: 15; size: .; CDR3: CASSQAIPTGHGHTF; DNA: TGCGCCAGCAGCCAAGCTATCCCGACCGGCCATGGCCACACCTTC
V: TRBV20-1; D: TRBD1; J: TRBJ1-3; length: 15; size: few; CDR3: CSANLQGVSGNTIYF; DNA: TGCAGTGCTAACCTCCAGGGGGTGTCTGGAAACACCATATATTTT
V: TRBV29-1; D: .; J: TRBJ1-4; length: 16; size: few; CDR3: CSVETVSSPTNEKLFF; DNA: TGCAGCGTAGAGACCGTATCCTCACCAACTAATGAAAAACTGTTTTTT
V: TRBV4-1; D: .; J: TRBJ2-3; length: 16; size: .; CDR3: CASSQEQAVDTDTQYF; DNA: TGCGCCAGCAGCCAGGAACAGGCAGTGGACACAGATACGCAGTATTTT
V: TRBV12-3/TRBV12-4; D: TRBD2; J: TRBJ2-5; length: 15; size: few; CDR3: CATNRGTSGSNEQYF; DNA: TGTGCCACCAACCGGGGGACTAGCGGGAGTAATGAGCAGTACTTC
V: TRBV30; D: .; J: TRBJ2-7; length: 12; size: .; CDR3: CARSVLGYEQYF; DNA: TGTGCCCGGAGTGTACTGGGGTACGAGCAGTACTTC
V: TRBV4-2; D: .; J: TRBJ1-4; length: 15; size: few; CDR3: CASSQDTPGEEKLFF; DNA: TGTGCCAGCAGCCAAGATACGCCGGGGGAGGAAAAACTGTTTTTT
V: TRBV9; D: TRBD2; J: TRBJ2-3; length: 15; size: .; CDR3: CASSLDGLAGDTQYF; DNA: TGTGCCAGCAGCCTAGACGGGCTAGCGGGAGATACGCAGTATTTT
V: TRBV27; D: TRBD2; J: TRBJ2-7; length: 16; size: few; CDR3: CASSLMGTGGLYEQYF; DNA: TGTGCCAGCAGTTTGATGGGGACGGGAGGGCTGTACGAGCAGTACTTC
V: TRBV28; D: .; J: TRBJ2-3; length: 16; size: .; CDR3: CASSFFRRSAADTQYF; DNA: TGTGCCAGCAGTTTTTTTAGGAGGTCGGCCGCAGATACGCAGTATTTT
V: TRBV12-3/TRBV12-4; D: .; J: TRBJ2-7; length: 14; size: .; CDR3: CASKRRDSTYEQYF; DNA: TGTGCCAGCAAACGCCGGGACTCTACCTACGAGCAGTACTTC
V: TRBV12-3/TRBV12-4; D: .; J: TRBJ2-2; length: 16; size: few; CDR3: CASSRLDPGATGELFF; DNA: TGTGCCAGCAGCCGACTAGATCCCGGAGCGACCGGGGAGCTGTTTTTT
V: TRBV7-9; D: TRBD1; J: TRBJ1-5; length: 15; size: .; CDR3: CASSRTDRANQPQHF; DNA: TGTGCCAGCAGTCGCACGGACAGGGCAAATCAGCCCCAGCATTTT
V: TRBV20-1; D: .; J: TRBJ1-1; length: 13; size: .; CDR3: CSARRGLDTEAFF; DNA: TGCAGTGCTAGGAGGGGATTGGACACTGAAGCTTTCTTT
V: TRBV6-6; D: .; J: TRBJ2-5; length: 15; size: few; CDR3: CASTRVNAARETQYF; DNA: TGTGCCAGCACCCGAGTTAACGCGGCCCGGGAGACCCAGTACTTC